Below are 20 T cell receptor beta chains sequenced from a single sample in a study of T cell repertoires in cytomegalovirus infection. These receptors have no identified antigens. TCRdb re-derived calls from the reads in MiXCR, one entry per CDR3 protein. The repertoire holds 40,000 to 60,000 distinct CDR3 sequences, with 21% as singletons. Sequencing was performed on CD8+ T cells from cultured PBMCs, taken from culture after CMV antigen stimulation. Every receptor here comes from a human donor in good health (CMV status not recorded). Some clones in this sample may be carry-over from other donors' samples.

This sequence joins TRBV2 and TRBJ1-1; 7 bases map to TRBD1. The junction had 13 bases not matched to a gene; V was cut back by 5 bases and J by 7 bases. Germline loops: CDR1 SNHLY, CDR2 FYNNEI. The CDR3 consists of 15 residues. CDR3: CASSKTGLVAHEAFF. The DNA of the CDR3 is TGTGCCAGCAGTAAGACAGGGTTGGTGGCCCATGAAGCTTTCTTT.

The V and J genes are TRBV7-2 and TRBJ2-1; D remains ambiguous. CDR3 length: 15 amino acids. Germline V gives CDR1 SGHTA, CDR2 FQGNSA. The V end lost 5 bases, the J end lost 5 bases, and 16 bases lay between the germline ends. The CDR3 nucleotides are TGTGCCAGCAGCCCCTTAGTCGCAGGCAACAATGAGCAGTTCTTC. Residues: CASSPLVAGNNEQFF.

This clonotype was observed a few times. The chain links TRBV27 to TRBJ1-1; maybe TRBD1 (5 bases). Germline CDR1 is MNHEY and CDR2 is SMNVEV (reference sequence). V was clipped by 0 bases and J by 6 bases, with 11 bases between them. The length of the CDR3 is 14 residues. The CDR3 coding sequence is TGTGCCAGCAGTTTATCCTGGGGACTCCCTGAAGCTTTCTTT. Its protein is CASSLSWGLPEAFF.

The chain combines TRBV14 with TRBJ1-1; TRBD1 aligns across 7 bases. The junction had 6 bases not matched to a gene; V was cut back by 5 bases and J by 3 bases. The CDR3 has 14 residues. CDR1 and CDR2 from the germline V gene are SGHDN and FVKESK. Written as DNA, the CDR3 is TGTGCCAGCAGCGGATTCAGGGGGGACACTGAAGCTTTCTTT. Its translation: CASSGFRGDTEAFF.

The chain's CDR3 is CASSSRTRSAHNEQFF. Here the CDR3 DNA reads TGTGCCAGCAGCTCCCGGACACGCAGCGCCCACAATGAGCAGTTCTTC. The rearrangement links TRBV7-9 to TRBJ2-1; D may be TRBD1 (5 bases). The CDR3 has 16 residues. Per the germline V gene, CDR1 is SEHNR and CDR2 is FQNEAQ (reference sequence). V lost 4 bases to trimming and J lost 5 bases, with 18 bases between them.

This clonotype was observed a few times. This chain uses TRBV12-3 or TRBV12-4 with TRBJ2-4; 9 bases fit TRBD1. V was clipped by 6 bases and J by 0 bases; unmatched bases: 12. The CDR3 is 18 amino acids. The CDR3 region is CASSRSSRTGEAKNIQYF. The DNA of the CDR3 is TGTGCCAGCAGCCGATCCTCCAGGACAGGGGAAGCCAAAAACATTCAGTACTTC.

The chain employs TRBV6-4 and TRBJ2-1, with D possibly being TRBD1 (6 bases). Trimming removed 5 bases at V and 8 bases at J, with 16 bases between. The CDR3 length is 14 residues. Germline loops: CDR1 MRHNA, CDR2 SNTAGT. The CDR3: CASSFRGQEHEQFF. In nucleotides, the CDR3 is TGTGCCAGCAGTTTTAGGGGACAAGAACATGAGCAGTTCTTC.

CDR3 coding DNA: TGTGCCAGCAGTGACAGGGGGGTTCGGGAGCAGTACTTC. Its protein product is CASSDRGVREQYF. V gene TRBV25-1 combines with J gene TRBJ2-7; a possible D gene is TRBD1 (7 bases). Trimming took off 3 bases at V and 7 bases at J, with 13 bases between the two ends. There are 13 residues in the CDR3. Germline-derived CDR1 and CDR2 are MGHDK and SYGVNS.

In this sample, this clonotype turned up a few times. The V and J genes are TRBV7-9 and TRBJ2-7; 7 bases agree with TRBD1. The junction had 0 bases not matched to a gene; V was cut back by 4 bases and J by 6 bases. The germline CDR1 and CDR2 sequences are SEHNR and FQNEAQ (reference sequence). CDR3 length equals 11 residues. The CDR3 nucleotides read TGTGCCAGCAGCTCAGGGGGCGAGCAGTACTTC. This encodes CASSSGGEQYF.

The chain has TRBV7-2 and TRBJ2-7, with D perhaps TRBD2 (6 bases). CDR3 length: 14 amino acids. V gave up 5 bases and J gave up 2 bases, with 13 bases separating them. Germline V gene data show CDR1 as SGHTA and CDR2 as FQGNSA. The CDR3 nucleotides are TGTGCCAGCAGCCATGGGTGGGGGGCCTACGAGCAGTACTTC. Encoded protein: CASSHGWGAYEQYF.

This clonotype turned up a few times. This chain connects TRBV27 to TRBJ1-2; TRBD1 matches at 8 bases. CDR3 size: 14 residues. The V segment lost 7 bases and the J segment 4 bases; nucleotides outside the gene matches: 8. Germline CDR1 reads MNHEY; CDR2 reads SMNVEV (reference sequence). CDR3 bases: TGTGCCAGCACCCCCGCAGGGGGCTCCTATGGCTACACCTTC. Protein: CASTPAGGSYGYTF.

The table lists this clonotype with a few counts. This rearrangement joins TRBV20-1 to TRBJ2-7; D gene ambiguous. This CDR3 contains 13 residues. The V end was cut by 4 bases, the J end by 3 bases, with 13 bases between. Germline CDR1 and CDR2: DFQATT and SNEGSKA (reference sequence). Here the CDR3 reads CSANSQEYYEQYF. The DNA for the CDR3 is TGCAGTGCTAACTCTCAGGAATACTACGAGCAGTACTTC.

The V call is TRBV7-2, the J call TRBJ2-2; D not certain. The ends were cut back, 0 bases at V and 1 base at J, with 3 bases in the middle. CDR3 length: 14 amino acids. Germline V gives CDR1 SGHTA, CDR2 FQGNSA. The CDR3 loop is CASSLAQNTGELFF. The CDR3 DNA follows: TGTGCCAGCAGCTTAGCACAGAACACCGGGGAGCTGTTTTTT.

The rearrangement joins TRBV19 to TRBJ2-3; D not resolved. V lost 2 bases to trimming and J lost 2 bases, with 11 bases between them. This CDR3 contains 15 residues. Germline lookup yields CDR1 LNHDA and CDR2 SQIVND (reference sequence). CDR3 in DNA: TGTGCCAGTAGTATACCGGAATCTGCCACAGATACGCAGTATTTT. This codes for CASSIPESATDTQYF.

J is TRBJ2-3 and V is TRBV11-2; unclear D gene. The CDR3 contains 19 residues. V was cut by 3 bases and J by 0 bases, with 22 bases left in between. Germline CDR1 reads SGHAT; CDR2 reads FQNNGV. CDR3 residues: CASSFGEGYRESSTDTQYF. The CDR3 region has the DNA TGTGCCAGCAGCTTCGGAGAAGGCTATCGAGAATCTAGCACAGATACGCAGTATTTT.

This clonotype was found a few times. This chain connects TRBV7-8 to TRBJ2-1, with D possibly being TRBD2 (6 bases). The CDR3 is made up of 17 amino acids. Germline CDR1 SGHVS, CDR2 FQNEAQ. The germline V and J ends were trimmed by 1 base and 3 bases, with 16 bases remaining between them. The CDR3, as DNA: TGTGCCAGCAGCTTAGATCGCGGTCAGGGAGGCTACAATGAGCAGTTCTTC. Residues: CASSLDRGQGGYNEQFF. The variable domain in full, completed from reference TRBV7-8 and TRBJ2-1, reads GAGVSQSPRYKVAKRGQDVALRCDPISGHVSLFWYQQALGQGPEFLTYFQNEAQLDKSGLPSDRFFAERPEGSVSTLKIQRTQQEDSAVYLCASSLDRGQGGYNEQFFGPGTRLTVL.

A few counts support this clonotype. This chain links TRBV27 with TRBJ1-1; D is possibly TRBD1 (5 bases). Germline CDR1 MNHEY, CDR2 SMNVEV (reference sequence). With 7 bases removed from V and 6 bases from J, the gap between germline ends came to 9 bases. This CDR3 contains 11 residues. In DNA, the CDR3 is TGTGCCAGCAAGGGGAGAGCTGAAGCTTTCTTT. Encoded protein: CASKGRAEAFF.

CDR3 amino acids: CASSFPGQGGTQYF. The CDR3 coding sequence is TGTGCCAGCAGCTTCCCGGGACAGGGGGGGACCCAGTACTTC. The genes are TRBV7-9 and TRBJ2-5, with 11 positions matching TRBD1. Trimming removed 3 bases from V and 7 bases from J; junction bases left unmatched: 4. From germline, CDR1 is SEHNR and CDR2 FQNEAQ (reference sequence). This CDR3 contains 14 residues.

This clonotype was counted a few times. The V gene is TRBV7-9, the J gene TRBJ2-1; D ambiguous. This CDR3 region has 12 residues. V lost 1 base and J lost 9, with 7 bases in between. In germline, CDR1 is SEHNR, CDR2 FQNEAQ (reference sequence). The CDR3 nucleotides are TGTGCCAGCAGCTTAGTAATGGCTGAGCAGTTCTTC. It translates to CASSLVMAEQFF. Looking up the rest from reference TRBV7-9 and TRBJ2-1 gives the full variable domain: DTGVSQNPRHKITKRGQNVTFRCDPISEHNRLYWYRQTLGQGPEFLTYFQNEAQLEKSRLLSDRFSAERPKGSFSTLEIQRTEQGDSAMYLCASSLVMAEQFFGPGTRLTVL.

This clonotype has only a few counts. V is TRBV6-2 or TRBV6-3 and J is TRBJ1-2; D ambiguous. CDR1 and CDR2 (germline): MNHEY, SVGEGT. V shed 2 bases and J shed 2 bases, with 9 bases lying between them. The CDR3 is 14 amino acids. In DNA form, the CDR3 reads TGTGCCAGCAGTTACGACGGGCACAACTATGGCTACACCTTC. Translated: CASSYDGHNYGYTF.